The rows below give T cell receptor beta chains drawn from one sample of a study of blood T cells in healthy people across ages. MiXCR, applied by TCRdb to the 5' RACE reads, yields one record per CDR3 protein. Among approximately 900,000 distinct CDR3 sequences listed, 25% to 35% were seen once. These sequences were also reported in another study, on T cells of mothers and their children.

The sample comprised blood. Every receptor here comes from a woman between 35 and 50 years old in good health. Each CDR3 is given with its conserved first and last residue. A D gene is named only where the DNA matches it firmly. Clone size is given for some rows only: seen once, a few or many times, or a class if the clone is expanded.

TRBJ2-4,many,TRBD1,TRBV4-3,CASSEGQGKYIQYF,TGCGCCAGCAGCGAGGGACAGGGCAAATACATTCAGTACTTC
TRBJ2-3,few,NA,TRBV11-1,CASSLIRSTDTQYF,TGTGCCAGCAGCTTGATCCGGAGCACAGATACGCAGTATTTT
TRBJ2-5,NA,TRBD1,TRBV20-1,CSARDRQGPEAQYF,TGCAGTGCTAGAGATCGACAGGGCCCAGAGGCCCAGTACTTC
TRBJ2-1,few,NA,TRBV12-3/TRBV12-4,CASSRAVNNEQFF,TGTGCCAGCAGTCGGGCAGTGAACAATGAGCAGTTCTTC
TRBJ2-1,NA,TRBD1,TRBV27,CASSLGGGTGRNEQFF,TGTGCCAGCAGTTTAGGGGGGGGGACAGGGAGGAATGAGCAGTTCTTC
TRBJ1-5,few,NA,TRBV12-3/TRBV12-4,CASSSSWGTGQPQHF,TGTGCCAGCAGTTCGTCATGGGGGACGGGTCAGCCCCAGCATTTT
TRBJ2-1,NA,NA,TRBV19,CASRLRPWGEQFF,TGTGCCAGTAGACTGCGACCATGGGGTGAGCAGTTCTTC
TRBJ2-3,many,NA,TRBV4-1,CASSQVPTDTQYF,TGTGCCAGCAGTCAGGTCCCCACAGATACGCAGTATTTT
TRBJ2-5,NA,NA,TRBV27,CASTLNRDNQETQYF,TGTGCCAGCACCCTAAACCGGGACAACCAAGAGACCCAGTACTTC
TRBJ1-2,many,TRBD1,TRBV7-9,CASRSTGGDYGYTF,TGTGCCAGCAGGTCGACAGGGGGCGACTATGGCTACACCTTC
TRBJ2-7,many,TRBD1,TRBV20-1,CSARDPTGTGTPYEQYF,TGCAGTGCTAGAGATCCAACCGGGACAGGGACCCCCTACGAGCAGTACTTC
TRBJ1-6,once,TRBD1,TRBV6-1,CASSVDRGGNSPLHF,TGTGCCAGCAGTGTCGACAGGGGTGGTAATTCACCCCTCCACTTT
TRBJ1-1,NA,NA,TRBV6-5,CASSYLGATEAFF,TGTGCCAGCAGTTACTTAGGGGCCACTGAAGCTTTCTTT
TRBJ2-5,NA,TRBD1,TRBV6-5,CVSSCPSFGQGSQETQYF,TGTGTCAGCAGTTGCCCGTCGTTTGGACAGGGGTCCCAAGAGACCCAGTACTTC
TRBJ2-1,many,NA,TRBV5-1,CASSFIAQSYNEQFF,TGCGCCAGCAGCTTTATTGCACAATCCTACAATGAGCAGTTCTTC
TRBJ1-1,few,NA,TRBV5-1,CASSPLPRAGDTEAFF,TGCGCCAGCAGCCCATTGCCCAGGGCCGGTGACACTGAAGCTTTCTTT
TRBJ2-7,few,TRBD2,TRBV7-9,CASSNGGASFEQYF,TGTGCCAGCAGCAACGGGGGGGCCTCCTTCGAGCAGTACTTC
TRBJ2-7,many,NA,TRBV27,CASSLSGVNEQYF,TGTGCCAGCAGTTTATCGGGGGTCAACGAGCAGTACTTC
TRBJ2-1,NA,TRBD1,TRBV10-2,CASSEWSGTDYNEQFF,TGCGCCAGCAGTGAATGGTCGGGGACAGACTACAATGAGCAGTTCTTC
TRBJ2-4,many,TRBD1,TRBV6-5,CASSGDSSNIQYF,TGTGCCAGCAGTGGGGACAGTAGTAACATTCAGTACTTC
TRBJ2-1,NA,TRBD2,TRBV20-1,CSAAGSGGLLGSYNEQFF,TGCAGTGCCGCGGGTAGCGGGGGTTTGCTGGGCTCCTACAATGAGCAGTTCTTC
TRBJ2-7,few,TRBD1,TRBV6-2/TRBV6-3,CASGKGQGPYEQYF,TGTGCCAGCGGGAAGGGACAGGGACCCTACGAGCAGTACTTC
TRBJ2-7,NA,TRBD2,TRBV27,CASSLWARASGLAKYEQYF,TGTGCCAGCAGTTTATGGGCGAGGGCTTCGGGACTAGCGAAATACGAGCAGTACTTC
TRBJ2-1,NA,NA,TRBV20-1,CSAVAGALAVYNEQFF,TGCAGTGCCGTTGCGGGGGCGCTAGCGGTATACAATGAGCAGTTCTTC
TRBJ2-4,NA,NA,TRBV12-3/TRBV12-4,CASSLRQGNIQYF,TGTGCCAGCAGTTTGCGGCAGGGGAACATTCAGTACTTC
TRBJ2-1,NA,NA,TRBV3-1,CASSHAGANEQFF,TGTGCCAGCAGCCACGCGGGGGCCAATGAGCAGTTCTTC
TRBJ2-7,many,NA,TRBV6-6,CASSRSSYEQYF,TGTGCCAGCAGTAGGAGCTCCTACGAGCAGTACTTC